These 26 T cell receptor beta chains were all obtained from the same sample, sequenced in a study of tumor-infiltrating lymphocytes in primary liver carcinoma. With a constant-region primer, TCR beta cDNA was made from 500 ng of total RNA. Construction of TCR beta libraries relied on three successive nested multiplex PCR rounds employing slightly modified ARM-PCR. Amplification in the first two PCR rounds was performed using TRBV1-TRBV30 forward primers and a C-beta reverse primer for around 11 cycles each. TCRdb reanalysed the multiplex PCR reads using MiXCR and keeps one entry per CDR3 protein. Of approximately 340,000 distinct CDR3 sequences in the sample, roughly 61% were seen once. For blood RNA, unsorted whole blood served as the source, and germline DNA was extracted too. The sample taken for sequencing was peripheral blood. The source is a man between 40 and 49 years old with primary liver carcinoma and hepatitis B virus infection.

A note on this clonotype: A much larger clone differs from this one at a single base, so this may be a read error. The chain employs TRBV6-2 or TRBV6-3 and TRBJ1-3; 7 bases agree with TRBD1. Germline loops: CDR1 MNHEY, CDR2 SVGEGT. The CDR3 is 14 amino acids. V gave up 6 bases and J gave up 3 bases; unmatched junction bases: 5. The CDR3 region is CASRPTGNGNTIYF. For the CDR3, the DNA is TGTGCCAGCAGACCGACAGGGAATGGAAACACCATATATTTT.

The chain combines TRBV25-1 with TRBJ2-7; D may be TRBD1 (5 bases). Per the germline V gene, CDR1 is MGHDK and CDR2 is SYGVNS. The CDR3 sequence is 15 residues long. The ends were cut back, 3 bases at V and 9 bases at J, with 21 bases in the middle. CDR3 amino acids: CASSDRTTLQGVQYF. In DNA form, the CDR3 reads TGTGCCAGCAGTGACCGGACAACCCTCCAGGGCGTGCAGTACTTC.

This chain joins TRBV6-1 and TRBJ1-2; D remains ambiguous. Trimming shortened V by 1 base and J by 0 bases, and 15 bases separated the two germline ends. Germline CDR1 MNHNS, CDR2 SASEGT. There are 17 residues in the CDR3. The CDR3 reads CASSEDLSYRTNYGYTF. CDR3 bases: TGTGCCAGCAGTGAAGATTTATCGTACAGAACTAACTATGGCTACACCTTC.

To note about this clonotype: Since a much larger clone is just one base distant, this may be a read error. This sequence joins TRBV12-3 or TRBV12-4 and TRBJ2-5; TRBD1 is a possible D gene (6 bases). CDR3 length equals 15 residues. CDR3 bases: TGTGCCAGCGGTTTACCCCCAGGGGACCAAGAGACCCAGTACTTC. Protein product: CASGLPPGDQETQYF.

To note about this clonotype: At one of its ends the junction is not consistent with the germline gene, which may arise from a read error. V gene TRBV11-2 combines with J gene TRBJ1-6; D gene unclear. Looked up from germline, CDR1 is SGHAT and CDR2 is FQNNGV. The CDR3 sequence is 15 residues long. The CDR3 region is CTSGSREGPNSPLHF. For the CDR3, the DNA is TGTACCAGCGGCTCCCGGGAGGGCCCCAATTCACCCCTCCACTTT.

About this clonotype: A much larger clone differs from this one at a single base, so this may be a read error. V gene TRBV4-1 combines with J gene TRBJ2-7, with a weak D call TRBD1 (5 bases). Per the germline V gene, CDR1 is MGHRA and CDR2 is YSYEKL. This CDR3 region has 16 residues. CDR3 in DNA: TGCGTCAGCAGCCTGCCGGACACAGACCCTACCTACGAGCAGTACTTC. This sequence encodes CVSSLPDTDPTYEQYF.

This clonotype was recorded a few times. J is TRBJ2-3 and V is TRBV5-1, with TRBD1 matching 7 bases. Germline CDR1 is SGHRS and CDR2 is YFSETQ. The CDR3 length is 14 residues. The V segment lost 0 bases and the J segment 3 bases; nucleotides outside the gene matches: 1. In DNA, the CDR3 is TGCGCCAGCAGCTTGGAGGGGGCAACAGATACGCAGTATTTT. Its translation is CASSLEGATDTQYF.

V gene TRBV11-2 combines with J gene TRBJ2-1; D possibly corresponds to TRBD2 (5 bases). Trimming shortened V by 5 bases and J by 13 bases, and 30 bases separated the two germline ends. Germline values: CDR1 SGHAT, CDR2 FQNNGV. This CDR3 contains 17 residues. This CDR3 reads CASSEVMAADLQETQFF. CDR3 in DNA: TGTGCCAGCAGCGAGGTCATGGCAGCGGACCTACAAGAGACCCAGTTCTTC.

The chain links TRBV11-2 to TRBJ2-3; maybe TRBD2 (5 bases). V was pared by 1 base and J by 10 bases, with 15 bases between. In germline, CDR1 is SGHAT, CDR2 FQNNGV. The CDR3 runs to 14 residues. Here the CDR3 DNA reads TGTGCCAGCAGCTTAGTGCCCGGGAACGATGCGCAGTATTTT. This gives the protein CASSLVPGNDAQYF.

The table lists this clonotype with many counts. The chain uses TRBV6-1 and TRBJ2-3, with 7 bases fitting TRBD1. V lost 8 bases and J lost 3; bases outside the gene matches: 5. The germline V gene encodes CDR1 MNHNS and CDR2 SASEGT. This CDR3 is 13 amino acids long. CDR3 sequence: CASEGAGTDTQYF. DNA of the CDR3: TGTGCCAGCGAGGGGGCTGGAACAGATACGCAGTATTTT.

The chain recombines TRBV5-1 with TRBJ2-4, with 7 bases aligning to TRBD2. The CDR3 spans 16 residues. With 3 bases clipped from V and 0 bases from J, the junction kept 6 bases outside the gene matches. Germline-derived CDR1 and CDR2 are SGHRS and YFSETQ. CDR3 sequence (DNA): TGCGCCAGCAGCTCACTAGCGAGCTCAGCCAAAAACATTCAGTACTTC. It yields the protein CASSSLASSAKNIQYF.

The chain has TRBV11-2 and TRBJ2-7; 7 nucleotides match TRBD2. This CDR3 is 14 amino acids long. Germline-derived CDR1 and CDR2 are SGHAT and FQNNGV. The ends lost 8 bases at V and 4 bases at J; junction bases unmatched: 11. CDR3 residues: CASRFLSSGYEQYF. As DNA, the CDR3 is TGTGCCAGCCGGTTCCTCTCTAGCGGTTACGAGCAGTACTTC.

In the case of this clonotype: The junction shows a germline mismatch at one end, possibly a read error. The J gene is TRBJ1-5, the V gene TRBV6-6; TRBD1 might be the D (5 bases). In germline, CDR1 is MNHNY, CDR2 SVGAGI (reference sequence). The CDR3 totals 15 residues. The CDR3 region is CTSSYIRASNQPQHF. Written as DNA, the CDR3 is TGTACCAGCAGTTACATCAGGGCTAGCAATCAGCCCCAGCATTTT.

This clonotype was picked up a small number of times. The V and J genes are TRBV5-4 and TRBJ2-1; TRBD2 is a possible D gene (5 bases). The germline V gene has CDR1 SGHNT and CDR2 YYREEE (reference sequence). The CDR3 runs 14 residues. The V gene lost 2 bases and the J gene lost 7 bases, with 13 bases spanning the gap. In DNA form, the CDR3 reads TGTGCCAGCAGCTTCGAGCGGCCTGGTAATGAGCAGTTCTTC. It encodes CASSFERPGNEQFF. Full variable domain (rest looked up from reference TRBV5-4 and TRBJ2-1): ETGVTQSPTHLIKTRGQQVTLRCSSQSGHNTVSWYQQALGQGPQFIFQYYREEENGRGNFPPRFSGLQFPNYSSELNVNALELDDSALYLCASSFERPGNEQFFGPGTRLTVL.

Concerning this clonotype itself: The junction departs from the called germline gene at one end, perhaps through a read error. J is TRBJ2-7 and V is TRBV12-3 or TRBV12-4; no definite D call. The CDR3 length is 13 residues. The DNA for the CDR3 is TGTGCCAGCGGTTTACGCAGCTCCTACGAGCAATACTTC. Translation: CASGLRSSYEQYF.

This clonotype was picked up one time. At one boundary the junction diverges from the germline segment, which might be a read error. The rearrangement joins TRBV10-3 to TRBJ2-3; a weak D match, TRBD1 (6 bases). The CDR3 is made up of 14 amino acids. Per the germline V gene, CDR1 is ENHRY and CDR2 is SYGVKD. The CDR3 DNA reads TGTACCATCAGTGGATATCAGGGGACAGATACGCAGTATTTT. This sequence encodes CTISGYQGTDTQYF.

In DNA, the CDR3 is TGTGCCAGCAGCTTATCGACGGCAGCTAGCAATCAGCCCCAGCATTTT. This sequence encodes CASSLSTAASNQPQHF. The gene calls are TRBV5-5 and TRBJ1-5; D is unclear. Germline lookup yields CDR1 SGHKS and CDR2 YYEKEE (reference sequence). The CDR3 contains 16 residues. V lost 2 bases to trimming and J lost 0 bases, with 12 bases between them. The full variable domain, its missing parts supplied by reference TRBV5-5 and TRBJ1-5, is DAGVTQSPTHLIKTRGQQVTLRCSPISGHKSVSWYQQVLGQGPQFIFQYYEKEERGRGNFPDRFSARQFPNYSSELNVNALLLGDSALYLCASSLSTAASNQPQHFGDGTRLSIL.

This clonotype was counted many times. This chain connects TRBV6-5 to TRBJ2-3, with D tentatively TRBD1 (6 bases). The germline V gene encodes CDR1 MNHEY and CDR2 SVGAGI. V was pared by 6 bases and J by 1 base, with 11 bases between. CDR3 size: 14 residues. The CDR3 loop reads CASRRTAGTDTQYF. The CDR3 bases are TGTGCCAGCAGGAGGACAGCGGGCACAGATACGCAGTATTTT.

This clonotype was seen a few times. The chain combines TRBV6-5 with TRBJ1-6, with 10 bases fitting TRBD1. Trimming removed 4 bases from V and 0 bases from J; junction bases left unmatched: 9. The CDR3 sequence is 19 residues long. Germline V gene sequence: CDR1 MNHEY, CDR2 SVGAGI. For the CDR3, the DNA is TGTGCCAGCAGTTTCACGACAGGGGGCGGGAGCTCCTATAATTCACCCCTCCACTTT. It translates to CASSFTTGGGSSYNSPLHF.

As regards this clonotype: A much larger clone differs from this one at a single base, so this may be a read error. The J gene is TRBJ2-7, the V gene TRBV6-2 or TRBV6-3; 8 bases line up with TRBD2. The germline gives CDR1 MNHEY, CDR2 SVGEGT. This CDR3 has 14 amino acids. The CDR3 DNA sequence: TGTGCCAGCAATTACACGGGAGGGTCCTACGAGCAGTACTTC. This encodes CASNYTGGSYEQYF.

This clonotype was detected only once. Since a much larger clone is just one base distant, this may be a read error. The conserved phenylalanine or tryptophan normally closing the CDR3 is absent here, so this likely arose from a read error. The chain is built from TRBV30 and TRBJ1-3; D call uncertain. CDR1 GTSNPN and CDR2 SVGIG come from the germline V gene (reference sequence). CDR3 length: 15 amino acids. V gave up 0 bases and J gave up 4 bases, with 13 bases separating them. The CDR3 is CAWSVSDLGGNTIYL. In DNA form, the CDR3 reads TGTGCCTGGAGTGTAAGCGACCTTGGCGGAAACACCATATATCTT.

Worth noting for this clonotype: A read error may account for a junction end that differs from germline. The chain uses TRBV11-2 and TRBJ2-7, with D perhaps matching TRBD1 or TRBD2 (6 bases each). CDR1 is SGHAT, CDR2 FQNNGV, per germline. The CDR3 has 13 amino acids. This CDR3 is CASSFTGTYELYF. The CDR3 nucleotides are TGCGCCAGCAGCTTTACAGGGACTTACGAGCTGTACTTC.

Worth noting for this clonotype: One base away lies a much larger clone, so this may be a sequencing read error. This chain links TRBV6-5 with TRBJ2-7; D is undetermined. This CDR3 has 14 residues. Looked up from germline, CDR1 is MNHEY and CDR2 is SVGAGI. V lost 5 bases to trimming and J lost 1 base, with 12 bases between them. The CDR3 bases are TGTGCCAGCAGTCTCGTTTGGGATTCCTACGAGCAGTACTTC. This translates into CASSLVWDSYEQYF.

Turning to this clonotype: One end of the junction does not line up with germline, which may come from a read error. The rearrangement joins TRBV30 to TRBJ2-7; a possible D gene is TRBD2 (5 bases). The CDR3 has 15 amino acids. Germline loops: CDR1 GTSNPN, CDR2 SVGIG (reference sequence). DNA of the CDR3: TGTGTCTGGATGACCTTCCGGGATGGGATCTACGATCAGTACTTC. It specifies CVWMTFRDGIYDQYF.

The chain recombines TRBV10-3 with TRBJ2-1; TRBD1 aligns across 8 bases. The CDR3 is made up of 16 amino acids. V was clipped by 5 bases and J by 6 bases; unmatched bases: 12. The germline CDR1 and CDR2 sequences are ENHRY and SYGVKD. The CDR3 is CAISKIGTGEGNEQFF. CDR3 in DNA: TGTGCCATCAGTAAGATCGGGACAGGCGAAGGCAATGAGCAGTTCTTC.

As for this clonotype: This is likely a read error, given that the CDR3 carries no conserved phenylalanine or tryptophan at its end. This chain uses TRBV6-5 with TRBJ1-6; D may be TRBD1 (5 bases). Between the trimmed V and J ends, which lost 7 bases and 5 bases, there was a span of 21 bases. Germline CDR1 reads MNHEY; CDR2 reads SVGAGI. The CDR3 has 17 amino acids. The CDR3 DNA reads TGTGCCAGCATACCCTTGGAGGGGATTCGGAATAATTCACCCCTCCACATT. Amino acid sequence: CASIPLEGIRNNSPLHI.